Described below is a single T cell receptor (beta chain) sequence and its context. Its antigen is as yet unknown. Donors had nominal health at sampling but likely had unrecorded immune exposures. The data derive from a study of cytomegalovirus exposure and HLA in healthy donors. General study results and limits: Later, TCR association rates were found to vary by HLA locus, highest for DRB1 and lowest for HLA-C. Accurate prediction of most subjects' HLA-A and HLA-B alleles from TCR beta sequences was reported.

Researchers ran the PCR with 60 Vbeta and 13 Jbeta primers. Clones were sequenced by immunoSEQ multiplex PCR, and TCRdb holds only the in-frame ones, with some missing. The sample yields fewer than 250,000 clones, approximately 82% seen once. V was clipped by 4 bases and J by 4 bases; unmatched bases: 7. Germline values: CDR1 MNHEY, CDR2 SMNVEV (reference sequence). This CDR3 has 16 amino acids. This TCR derives from a woman aged 45-65 years in good health and CMV-seropositive. The rearrangement links TRBV27 to TRBJ2-1, with 10 bases that match TRBD1. The sequencing input was PBMCs. This CDR3 reads CASSYRQGAIYNEQFF. The CDR3 DNA sequence: TGTGCCAGCAGTTACAGACAGGGGGCAATATACAATGAGCAGTTCTTC.